This entry lists 29 T cell receptor beta chains sequenced from one sample in a study of shared clonotypes between healthy human individuals. Naive CD8 cells lacked CD45RO and underwent positive selection for CCR7, leaving out terminally differentiated effector memory CD45RA+ cells. Measured with immunoSEQ multiplex PCR; TCRdb has only the in-frame clones, and not every one. The data hold about 680,000 clones, with around 90% observed a single time. What was sequenced was naive CD8+ T cells sorted from blood. The receptors were gathered from a man aged 30 to 39 in good health.

The chain employs TRBV29-1 and TRBJ2-7; D not certain. This CDR3 is built from 13 residues. V lost 6 bases to trimming and J lost 4 bases, with 16 bases between them. Germline CDR1 and CDR2: SQVTM and ANQGSEA. The CDR3 DNA follows: TGCAGCGTACGTATCCTAGGAGAATACGAGCAGTACTTC. It is translated as CSVRILGEYEQYF.

This sequence joins TRBV9 and TRBJ2-7; D not certain. Germline assignment: CDR1 SGDLS and CDR2 YYNGEE. The CDR3 consists of 14 residues. Trimming left V 3 bases short and J 3 bases short, with 13 bases between. The DNA for the CDR3 is TGTGCCAGCAGCGCCCGGACGGTGAGCTACGAGCAGTACTTC. Translated, it gives CASSARTVSYEQYF.

This chain uses TRBV27 with TRBJ2-1, with D maybe TRBD2 (6 bases). This CDR3 comprises 13 residues. V was shortened by 5 bases and J by 8 bases, with 13 bases between the two germline ends. Germline CDR1 reads MNHEY; CDR2 reads SMNVEV (reference sequence). CDR3 in DNA: TGTGCCAGCAGTGGGGGGTGGGGGGATGAGCAGTTCTTC. As protein: CASSGGWGDEQFF.

This clone was counted a few times. The J gene is TRBJ1-2, the V gene TRBV13; D is ambiguous. Germline V gene data show CDR1 as PRHDT and CDR2 as FYEKMQ (reference sequence). The CDR3 totals 14 residues. V lost 6 bases and J lost 1, with 12 bases in between. In DNA form, the CDR3 reads TGTGCCAGCAGGCATCGGGGTAATAACTATGGCTACACCTTC. Protein sequence: CASRHRGNNYGYTF.

This clone has just one count. The chain uses TRBV27 and TRBJ2-5; the D is unclear. This CDR3 has 14 amino acids. V was trimmed by 2 bases and J by 1 base, leaving 8 bases between them. Germline lookup yields CDR1 MNHEY and CDR2 SMNVEV (reference sequence). The CDR3: CASSLLSSQETQYF. DNA for the CDR3: TGTGCCAGCAGTTTACTGTCAAGCCAAGAGACCCAGTACTTC.

The chain links TRBV7-9 to TRBJ2-1, with 14 bases aligning to TRBD2. With V trimmed by 10 bases and J by 7 bases, 15 bases remained unmatched. The CDR3 is 17 amino acids. Germline lookup yields CDR1 SEHNR and CDR2 FQNEAQ (reference sequence). CDR3 loop: CATLTSGRATIRNEQFF. CDR3 nucleotides: TGTGCCACCCTGACTAGCGGGAGGGCAACGATACGGAATGAGCAGTTCTTC.

The chain carries TRBV7-9 and TRBJ2-7, with TRBD2 matching 14 bases. This CDR3 has 14 residues. From germline, CDR1 is SEHNR and CDR2 FQNEAQ (reference sequence). The V and J ends lost 6 bases and 6 bases, in that order; junction bases with no gene match: 4. The CDR3 DNA sequence: TGTGCCAGCAGAAGTGGACTAGCGGGAGGCGAGCAGTACTTC. This translates into CASRSGLAGGEQYF.

J is TRBJ2-5 and V is TRBV5-5; 8 bases match TRBD1. Trimming removed 0 bases from V and 5 bases from J; junction bases left unmatched: 12. This CDR3 region has 17 residues. The germline V gene has CDR1 SGHKS and CDR2 YYEKEE (reference sequence). CDR3 bases: TGTGCCAGCAGCTTGGTAGGCGCAGGGGGCGCGAGGGAGACCCAGTACTTC. It encodes CASSLVGAGGARETQYF.

This sequence joins TRBV30 and TRBJ2-7; 8 bases line up with TRBD1. Germline lookup yields CDR1 GTSNPN and CDR2 SVGIG (reference sequence). Trimming at V came to 3 bases and at J to 1 base, leaving 8 bases not matched to a gene. This CDR3 is 15 amino acids long. For the CDR3, the DNA is TGTGCCTGGAGGCCCGACAGGGGAAATTCCTACGAGCAGTACTTC. Translation: CAWRPDRGNSYEQYF. The full variable domain, rest sourced from reference TRBV30 and TRBJ2-7, is SQTIHQWPATLVQPVGSPLSLECTVEGTSNPNLYWYRQAAGRGLQLLFYSVGIGQISSEVPQNLSASRPQDRQFILSSKKLLLSDSGFYLCAWRPDRGNSYEQYFGPGTRLTVT.

The V gene is TRBV13, the J gene TRBJ2-6, with D maybe TRBD1 (5 bases). Germline CDR1 reads PRHDT; CDR2 reads FYEKMQ (reference sequence). The CDR3 length is 19 residues. The V gene lost 3 bases and the J gene lost 0 bases, with 18 bases spanning the gap. The CDR3 protein is CASSFIRGRLSSGANVLTF. CDR3 coding DNA: TGTGCCAGCAGCTTTATTAGGGGAAGGCTAAGCTCTGGGGCCAACGTCCTGACTTTC. The full variable domain, rest sourced from reference TRBV13 and TRBJ2-6, is AAGVIQSPRHLIKEKRETATLKCYPIPRHDTVYWYQQGPGQDPQFLISFYEKMQSDKGSIPDRFSAQQFSDYHSELNMSSLELGDSALYFCASSFIRGRLSSGANVLTFGAGSRLTVL.

V is TRBV28 and J is TRBJ1-5; 10 nucleotides line up with TRBD1. The CDR3 is 20 residues long. V was clipped by 4 bases and J by 0 bases; unmatched bases: 15. Germline CDR1 and CDR2: MDHEN and SYDVKM. The CDR3 DNA follows: TGTGCCAGCAGTTGCATTCCCGGGACAGGGGAAGTCTATAGCAATCAGCCCCAGCATTTT. It yields the protein CASSCIPGTGEVYSNQPQHF.

This chain uses TRBV28 with TRBJ1-3; 7 bases map to TRBD1. CDR1 and CDR2 (germline): MDHEN, SYDVKM. The CDR3 consists of 15 residues. J was trimmed by 1 base and V by 7 bases; bases with no gene match: 7. CDR3 nucleotides: TGTGCCAGCACGGCGGAGGGGGCGTCTGGAAACACCATATATTTT. It translates to CASTAEGASGNTIYF.

The rearrangement joins TRBV29-1 to TRBJ2-3; no reliable D call. Germline CDR1 reads SQVTM; CDR2 reads ANQGSEA. This CDR3 has 12 residues. The V gene lost 7 bases and the J gene lost 2 bases, with 10 bases spanning the gap. The CDR3 DNA reads TGCAGCGACCTGGATTTCACAGATACGCAGTATTTT. This codes for CSDLDFTDTQYF.

The rearrangement links TRBV7-2 to TRBJ2-7; possible D gene TRBD1, 6 bases. The germline gives CDR1 SGHTA, CDR2 FQGNSA. V gave up 4 bases and J gave up 0 bases, with 13 bases separating them. This CDR3 contains 15 residues. CDR3 in DNA: TGTGCCAGCAGCTCAAGACAGGTCAGCTCCTACGAGCAGTACTTC. Residues: CASSSRQVSSYEQYF. The variable domain in full, with the rest retrieved from reference TRBV7-2 and TRBJ2-7, is GAGVSQSPSNKVTEKGKDVELRCDPISGHTALYWYRQSLGQGLEFLIYFQGNSAPDKSGLPSDRFSAERTGGSVSTLTIQRTQQEDSAVYLCASSSRQVSSYEQYFGPGTRLTVT.

The genes are TRBV28 and TRBJ1-3; the D is unclear. Deletions cut 3 bases from V and 2 bases from J, with 8 bases between. This CDR3 has 14 residues. Germline CDR1 and CDR2: MDHEN and SYDVKM. Here the CDR3 reads CASSLPATGNTIYF. The CDR3 region has the DNA TGTGCCAGCAGTTTGCCGGCTACTGGAAACACCATATATTTT.

This clone was seen once. The chain recombines TRBV13 with TRBJ2-1; D possibly corresponds to TRBD2 (6 bases). The germline V gene encodes CDR1 PRHDT and CDR2 FYEKMQ (reference sequence). Trimming removed 4 bases from V and 3 bases from J, with 16 bases in between. CDR3 length: 16 amino acids. The CDR3 region is CASSSPSAEDYNEQFF. The CDR3 nucleotides are TGTGCCAGCAGCTCTCCTAGCGCCGAAGACTACAATGAGCAGTTCTTC.

The chain has TRBV9 and TRBJ2-1; the match to TRBD2 covers 9 bases. Per germline, CDR1 SGDLS and CDR2 YYNGEE. The V and J ends lost 4 bases and 6 bases, in that order; junction bases with no gene match: 11. This CDR3 is built from 16 residues. CDR3 in DNA: TGTGCCAGCAGCCCATCCGGGGGTAGCGGGAGCAATGAGCAGTTCTTC. This encodes CASSPSGGSGSNEQFF.

This chain links TRBV7-9 with TRBJ1-2; D unclear. From germline, CDR1 is SEHNR and CDR2 FQNEAQ (reference sequence). The CDR3 loop spans 16 amino acids. V was trimmed by 4 bases and J by 8 bases, leaving 23 bases between them. The CDR3 spells CASSSEALIHTIGYTF. The CDR3 nucleotides are TGTGCCAGCAGCTCAGAAGCACTTATTCATACTATCGGCTACACCTTC. Drawing the rest from reference TRBV7-9 and TRBJ1-2, the complete variable domain is DTGVSQNPRHKITKRGQNVTFRCDPISEHNRLYWYRQTLGQGPEFLTYFQNEAQLEKSRLLSDRFSAERPKGSFSTLEIQRTEQGDSAMYLCASSSEALIHTIGYTFGSGTRLTVV.

The V call is TRBV7-9, the J call TRBJ2-5; D possibly corresponds to TRBD1 (6 bases). In germline, CDR1 is SEHNR, CDR2 FQNEAQ (reference sequence). The CDR3 runs to 14 residues. Trimming removed 4 bases at V and 0 bases at J, with 9 bases between. This CDR3 reads CASSSTGDQETQYF. The CDR3 region has the DNA TGTGCCAGCAGCTCGACAGGAGACCAAGAGACCCAGTACTTC.

The V and J genes are TRBV6-5 and TRBJ1-1; 11 bases are shared with TRBD1. Trimming cost V 2 bases and J 5 bases; bases outside gene matches: 7. Germline CDR1 is MNHEY and CDR2 is SVGAGI. The CDR3 runs to 16 residues. CDR3 coding DNA: TGTGCCAGCAGTTACCCCGGACAGGGGGCGGGTACTGAAGCTTTCTTT. Protein sequence: CASSYPGQGAGTEAFF.

The chain employs TRBV9 and TRBJ2-1; 12 nucleotides line up with TRBD2. V shed 4 bases and J 7 bases; nucleotides not matched to a gene: 9. The CDR3 sequence is 16 residues long. The germline V gene has CDR1 SGDLS and CDR2 YYNGEE. Written as DNA, the CDR3 is TGTGCCAGCAGCTCAAGACTAGCGGGAGCGCAGAATGAGCAGTTCTTC. It yields the protein CASSSRLAGAQNEQFF.

CDR3 nucleotides: TGCAGCGCCAGGGGGGGGTGGAGCACTGAAGCTTTCTTT. Its translation: CSARGGWSTEAFF. This chain uses TRBV29-1 with TRBJ1-1; TRBD1 matches 7 bases. V lost 7 bases, J lost 4 bases, and 9 bases stayed unmatched. The CDR3 spans 13 residues. Germline V lookup: CDR1 SQVTM, CDR2 ANQGSEA.

The chain employs TRBV19 and TRBJ2-5; D is undetermined. V was trimmed by 5 bases and J by 1 base, leaving 2 bases between them. Germline V gene data show CDR1 as LNHDA and CDR2 as SQIVND (reference sequence). The CDR3 runs 11 residues. CDR3 loop: CASSVQETQYF. CDR3 bases: TGTGCCAGTAGTGTCCAAGAGACCCAGTACTTC.

This chain joins TRBV9 and TRBJ2-1; 8 positions match TRBD1. The CDR3 spans 14 residues. V was pared by 3 bases and J by 9 bases, with 8 bases of the junction left unmatched. Germline lookup yields CDR1 SGDLS and CDR2 YYNGEE. The CDR3 DNA reads as TGTGCCAGCAGCGCGACAGGGGTGATTAGTGAGCAGTTCTTC. Translated: CASSATGVISEQFF.

The chain links TRBV4-1 to TRBJ2-4; no definite D call. This CDR3 is 13 amino acids long. V lost 5 bases and J lost 4, with 9 bases in between. CDR1 is MGHRA and CDR2 is YSYEKL in the germline V gene. CDR3 DNA: TGCGCCAGCAGCTCCGTCATAAAAAACATTCAGTACTTC. Its translation is CASSSVIKNIQYF.

This sequence joins TRBV11-1 and TRBJ2-7; 10 positions agree with TRBD2. The V and J ends lost 8 bases and 4 bases, in that order; junction bases with no gene match: 11. This CDR3 region has 15 residues. Germline values: CDR1 SGHAT, CDR2 FQDESV (reference sequence). The CDR3 region is CASGEAGGPRYEQYF. For the CDR3, the DNA is TGTGCCAGCGGCGAAGCGGGAGGGCCGAGGTACGAGCAGTACTTC.

The rearrangement uses TRBV2 and TRBJ1-5; D may be TRBD1 (6 bases). Germline V lookup: CDR1 SNHLY, CDR2 FYNNEI. The V end lost 5 bases, the J end lost 4 bases, and 15 bases lay between the germline ends. CDR3 length: 15 residues. The CDR3 nucleotides are TGTGCCAGCAGTCCAGCAGGGGAAGAGAATCAGCCCCAGCATTTT. Protein: CASSPAGEENQPQHF.

About this clone: The same CDR3 arises from other DNA sequences in this sample as well. This chain connects TRBV27 to TRBJ2-7, with TRBD1 identical over 9 bases. The CDR3 is made up of 14 amino acids. The germline gives CDR1 MNHEY, CDR2 SMNVEV (reference sequence). The V gene end was trimmed by 5 bases and the J gene end by 3 bases; junction bases not matched to a gene: 5. This CDR3 reads CASSPGTGLYEQYF. The DNA of the CDR3 is TGTGCCAGCAGTCCCGGGACAGGGCTCTACGAGCAGTACTTC.

This clone has just one count. The chain links TRBV28 to TRBJ2-3, with 9 positions matching TRBD2. The germline CDR1 and CDR2 sequences are MDHEN and SYDVKM. With 7 bases clipped from V and 1 base from J, the junction kept 9 bases outside the gene matches. The CDR3 spans 16 residues. The CDR3 sequence is CASTHQIAGGTDTQYF. The CDR3 DNA sequence: TGTGCCAGCACCCATCAGATAGCGGGGGGCACAGATACGCAGTATTTT.